Shown below are 15 T cell receptor beta chains from a single sample sequenced in a study of blood T cell repertoires in COVID-19 (dated by TCRdb to the early 2020s). The library relied on the immunoSEQ multiplex PCR assay. TCRdb limited this immuneACCESS table to in-frame rearrangements with V and J called. A share of clones is missing; checked studies link under half to unresolved V genes, and the rest is unexplained. For this sample the table gives 110,000 to 150,000 clones, of which about 89% were detected only once. The biggest ten clones account for roughly 10% of the sample. Sequenced input: PBMCs or T cells enriched from blood (not recorded which). The receptor source for this set is a man in his sixties who had recovered from COVID-19.

CDR3 region: CAWRGGWNSPLHF. The DNA for the CDR3 is TGTGCCTGGAGGGGAGGGTGGAATTCACCCCTCCACTTT. V usage is TRBV30 and J usage is TRBJ1-6; unclear D gene. V lost 3 bases, J lost 7 bases, and 10 bases lay in between. This CDR3 region has 13 residues. Germline-derived CDR1 and CDR2 are GTSNPN and SVGIG (reference sequence). The entire variable domain, with the rest obtained from reference TRBV30 and TRBJ1-6, is as follows: SQTIHQWPATLVQPVGSPLSLECTVEGTSNPNLYWYRQAAGRGLQLLFYSVGIGQISSEVPQNLSASRPQDRQFILSSKKLLLSDSGFYLCAWRGGWNSPLHFGNGTRLTVT.

This chain links TRBV5-4 with TRBJ2-5; 11 bases fit TRBD2. Trimming at V came to 9 bases and at J to 4 bases, leaving 8 bases not matched to a gene. There are 14 residues in the CDR3. Looked up from germline, CDR1 is SGHNT and CDR2 is YYREEE (reference sequence). The CDR3 sequence is CATILAGGGETQYF. CDR3 sequence (DNA): TGTGCCACTATCCTAGCGGGGGGTGGAGAGACCCAGTACTTC.

This clone is a singleton in its sample. The chain recombines TRBV3-1 (or the pseudogene TRBV3-2) with TRBJ1-1; D gene uncertain. This CDR3 spans 14 amino acids. Germline CDR1 reads LGHDT; CDR2 reads YNNKEL (reference sequence). V shed 6 bases and J shed 5 bases, with 16 bases lying between them. CDR3 region: CASSRTLSGTEAFF. The CDR3 DNA reads as TGTGCCAGCAGTCGTACCCTGTCGGGGACTGAAGCTTTCTTT.

This chain connects TRBV21-1 to TRBJ2-1; the table assigns TRBD2, which was not confirmed against the DNA. TRBV21-1 is a pseudogene. CDR3 length equals 16 residues. The CDR3 region is CASNSGTSGLNNEQFF. The DNA for the CDR3 is TGTGCCAGCAACTCCGGGACTAGCGGTCTCAACAATGAGCAGTTCTTC.

This chain links TRBV11-2 with TRBJ2-7, with 11 bases that match TRBD1. The germline gives CDR1 SGHAT, CDR2 FQNNGV. J lost 0 bases, V lost 5 bases, and 6 bases had no gene match. This CDR3 has 16 residues. CDR3 sequence reads: CASSPWDRGSSYEQYF. DNA for the CDR3: TGTGCCAGCAGCCCCTGGGACAGGGGGAGCTCCTACGAGCAGTACTTC.

The chain links TRBV28 to TRBJ1-5; D unclear. Looked up from germline, CDR1 is MDHEN and CDR2 is SYDVKM. The CDR3 has 10 residues. Trimming cost V 8 bases and J 7 bases, with 6 bases left between them. CDR3 in amino acids: CASGGQPQHF. CDR3 bases: TGTGCCAGCGGCGGACAGCCCCAGCATTTT.

This clone was seen just once. V is TRBV7-9 and J is TRBJ1-5; TRBD1 aligns across 9 bases. The germline V gene encodes CDR1 SEHNR and CDR2 FQNEAQ (reference sequence). Germline trimming cut 5 bases from V and 6 bases from J; bases unmatched to any gene: 8. The CDR3 covers 15 residues. The CDR3 spells CASSQGQGGSQPQHF. In nucleotides, the CDR3 is TGTGCCAGCAGCCAGGGACAGGGAGGGAGTCAGCCCCAGCATTTT.

V usage is TRBV24-1 and J usage is TRBJ2-7; D may be TRBD1 (6 bases). The CDR3 runs to 15 residues. The germline V gene encodes CDR1 KGHDR and CDR2 SFDVKD. V was trimmed by 4 bases and J by 0 bases, leaving 12 bases between them. CDR3 protein: CATSEAGERSYEQYF. In DNA form, the CDR3 reads TGTGCCACCAGTGAAGCAGGGGAACGCTCCTACGAGCAGTACTTC.

This clone has just one count. The CDR3 DNA follows: TGTGCCAGTAAGGGGCGAGGGGGCGGTCAGCCCCAGCATTTT. As protein: CASKGRGGGQPQHF. The chain joins TRBV19 to TRBJ1-5; 7 nucleotides align to TRBD1. Germline V CDR1 and CDR2: LNHDA, SQIVND (reference sequence). Trimming cost V 7 bases and J 6 bases; bases outside gene matches: 9. This CDR3 spans 14 amino acids.

V and J are TRBV19 and TRBJ2-3, with a possible D match to TRBD1 (6 bases). CDR1 is LNHDA, CDR2 SQIVND, per germline (reference sequence). The CDR3 loop spans 15 amino acids. Trimming shortened V by 1 base and J by 3 bases, and 11 bases separated the two germline ends. The CDR3 reads CASSIGQVETDTQYF. The CDR3 nucleotides are TGTGCCAGTAGTATAGGACAGGTGGAAACAGATACGCAGTATTTT.

The chain carries TRBV2 and TRBJ1-1, with 11 bases matching TRBD1. CDR1 and CDR2 from the germline V gene are SNHLY and FYNNEI. CDR3 length: 14 residues. V dropped 7 bases and J dropped 1; count of bases not matched to a gene: 2. The CDR3 sequence is CASNGQGANTEAFF. Written as DNA, the CDR3 is TGTGCCAGCAATGGACAGGGGGCGAACACTGAAGCTTTCTTT.

The chain joins TRBV7-9 to TRBJ1-6, with no clear D. The germline gives CDR1 SEHNR, CDR2 FQNEAQ (reference sequence). V lost 8 bases, J lost 10 bases, and 18 bases lay in between. The CDR3 is 14 amino acids. The CDR3 DNA reads TGTGCCAGCGGACCGAGGGAGGTTTACTCACCCCTCCACTTT. This encodes CASGPREVYSPLHF.

The rearrangement links TRBV7-9 to TRBJ1-6; D call uncertain. This CDR3 has 13 residues. Between the trimmed V and J ends, which lost 3 bases and 8 bases, there was a span of 8 bases. The germline gives CDR1 SEHNR, CDR2 FQNEAQ (reference sequence). The CDR3 DNA reads TGTGCCAGCAGCTTTTACCCGGATTCACCCCTCCACTTT. Amino acids: CASSFYPDSPLHF.

This clone was found a few times. CDR3 loop: CASSQASSGGAGPYF. In nucleotides, the CDR3 is TGTGCCAGCAGCCAAGCGTCTAGCGGGGGGGCCGGTCCTTACTTC. J is TRBJ2-4 and V is TRBV3-1 (or the pseudogene TRBV3-2), with 12 nucleotides matching TRBD2. Germline lookup yields CDR1 LGHDT and CDR2 YNNKEL (reference sequence). V lost 1 base to trimming and J lost 16 bases; unmatched junction nucleotides: 11. The CDR3 is 15 residues long.

The genes are TRBV18 and TRBJ2-7, with D tentatively TRBD1 (5 bases). Germline V gene sequence: CDR1 KGHSH, CDR2 LQKENI. This CDR3 has 14 amino acids. Trimming pared 3 bases from V and 5 bases from J, leaving 14 bases between. As DNA, the CDR3 is TGTGCCAGCTCACCCTCAGGGCTCACAGACGAGCAGTACTTC. Translated: CASSPSGLTDEQYF.